The 26 T cell receptor beta chains below all came from one sample that was sequenced in a study of T cells in Graves' hyperthyroidism and ophthalmopathy. Using RNA transcripts as the source, TCR beta CDR3 regions were amplified. First-round RT-PCR targeting the TCR CDR3 was performed with the HTBI primer set. TCRdb passed the multiplex PCR reads through MiXCR, listing each CDR3 protein once. The data show roughly 500,000 distinct CDR3 sequences, with 40% to 55% seen just once and roughly 19% held by the top ten. The sequencing sample was made of peripheral blood or thyroid tissue (not recorded which). Source of these receptors: an adult woman with Graves' disease, either hyperthyroidism or ophthalmopathy (not recorded which).

This clonotype was counted between two and nine times. In DNA form, the CDR3 reads TGTGCCAGCTCACCTGCTCGAACCTACGAGCAGTACTTC. Its translation is CASSPARTYEQYF. The V gene is TRBV18, the J gene TRBJ2-7, with D unresolved. Per the germline V gene, CDR1 is KGHSH and CDR2 is LQKENI. The CDR3 has 13 residues. Trimming stripped 3 bases from V and 2 bases from J, with 8 bases between. Based on the CDR3 plus reference TRBV18 and TRBJ2-7, the full variable domain is NAGVMQNPRHLVRRRGQEARLRCSPMKGHSHVYWYRQLPEEGLKFMVYLQKENIIDESGMPKERFSAEFPKEGPSILRIQQVVRGDSAAYFCASSPARTYEQYFGPGTRLTVT.

The chain recombines TRBV19 with TRBJ2-7; D may be TRBD1 (5 bases). Germline values: CDR1 LNHDA, CDR2 SQIVND (reference sequence). The CDR3 length is 14 residues. V shed 7 bases and J shed 4 bases, with 17 bases lying between them. DNA for the CDR3: TGTGCCAGTACGAGACAGTTCGGACCGTACGAGCAGTACTTC. It encodes CASTRQFGPYEQYF.

This clonotype came up many times. The V call is TRBV6-1, the J call TRBJ1-6, with D possibly matching TRBD1 (6 bases). Germline V gives CDR1 MNHNS, CDR2 SASEGT. Trimming pared 5 bases from V and 3 bases from J, leaving 11 bases between. The CDR3 has 15 residues. CDR3 coding DNA: TGTGCCAGCAGTACTGGGACACTCTATAATTCACCCCTCCACTTT. This translates into CASSTGTLYNSPLHF.

This clonotype was seen ten or more times. The chain employs TRBV20-1 and TRBJ2-2; 8 nucleotides line up with TRBD1. Germline lookup yields CDR1 DFQATT and CDR2 SNEGSKA (reference sequence). This CDR3 contains 16 residues. Trimming cost V 6 bases and J 0 bases; bases outside gene matches: 9. The DNA of the CDR3 is TGCAGTGCCCAGACAGGGGCCCATGCGAACACCGGGGAGCTGTTTTTT. Its protein product is CSAQTGAHANTGELFF.

Regarding this clonotype: The conserved phenylalanine or tryptophan normally closing the CDR3 is absent here, so this likely arose from a read error. The DNA is omitted, as the CDR3 cannot be located on it reliably, and the CDR3 follows TCRdb's listing. The genes are TRBV7-8 and TRBJ2-7. Germline CDR1 and CDR2: SGHVS and FQNEAQ. The CDR3 region is 10 residues in length, termini included. The CDR3 sequence: CASVGFGQDY.

Turning to this clonotype: This sequence may be a read error, since a much larger clone differs from it by one base. In this CDR3 the conserved last residue, phenylalanine or tryptophan, is missing, so a read error is likely. CDR3 bases: TGTGCCAGCAGTTTCGTAAGGGGTGGCGAGCAGTACTAC. It yields the protein CASSFVRGGEQYY. The V gene is TRBV28, the J gene TRBJ2-7; TRBD1 is a possible D gene (5 bases). V lost 3 bases, J lost 6 bases, and 12 bases lay in between. In germline, CDR1 is MDHEN, CDR2 SYDVKM. CDR3 size: 13 residues.

On this clonotype itself: Sequence at one end of the junction differs from germline and may be a read error. This sequence joins TRBV7-8 and TRBJ2-7, with TRBD2 matching 8 bases. Germline V gene sequence: CDR1 SGHVS, CDR2 FQNEAQ. This CDR3 is 15 amino acids long. This chain's CDR3 is CASSPRGGPGGELYF. In nucleotides, the CDR3 is TGTGCCAGCAGCCCCAGGGGCGGACCCGGGGGGGAGCTGTACTTC.

V gene TRBV6-5 combines with J gene TRBJ1-6; weak D call: TRBD1 (5 bases). V gave up 2 bases and J gave up 9 bases, with 11 bases separating them. Germline V gene sequence: CDR1 MNHEY, CDR2 SVGAGI. This CDR3 is built from 14 residues. CDR3: CASSYGPGTSPLHF. The CDR3 bases are TGTGCCAGCAGTTACGGTCCGGGGACTTCACCCCTCCACTTT.

This clonotype was observed many times. V and J are TRBV5-1 and TRBJ1-1; D is ambiguous. Per the germline V gene, CDR1 is SGHRS and CDR2 is YFSETQ. The V end lost 0 bases, the J end lost 8 bases, and 11 bases lay between the germline ends. The CDR3 extends over 13 amino acids. Written as DNA, the CDR3 is TGCGCCAGCAGCTTGGCGCCGGCGACCGAAGCTTTCTTT. Translating gives CASSLAPATEAFF.

This chain joins TRBV10-3 and TRBJ1-2, with 8 positions matching TRBD1. The trim removed 6 bases at V and 4 bases at J, leaving 10 bases unmatched. Germline V gives CDR1 ENHRY, CDR2 SYGVKD. The CDR3 extends over 15 amino acids. CDR3 in amino acids: CAIRPGQAEFYGYTF. DNA of the CDR3: TGTGCCATCAGACCGGGACAGGCGGAATTCTATGGCTACACCTTC.

This clonotype was counted ten times or more. The rearrangement joins TRBV5-1 to TRBJ1-1, with D possibly TRBD1 on 5 matching bases. Germline CDR1 is SGHRS and CDR2 is YFSETQ. The CDR3 is 13 residues long. Trimming left V 0 bases short and J 6 bases short, with 9 bases between. CDR3 loop: CASSLGGFAEAFF. The CDR3 DNA reads TGCGCCAGCAGCTTGGGGGGGTTCGCTGAAGCTTTCTTT.

This clonotype was counted at least ten times. The V call is TRBV11-2, the J call TRBJ1-2; D might be TRBD1 (5 bases). V was trimmed by 4 bases and J by 2 bases, leaving 11 bases between them. This CDR3 has 14 amino acids. Germline V lookup: CDR1 SGHAT, CDR2 FQNNGV. The CDR3 region has the DNA TGTGCCAGCAGCTGGGGGGAGTTGAACTATGGCTACACCTTC. Its translation: CASSWGELNYGYTF.

In the case of this clonotype: The DNA is left out, because the CDR3 cannot be placed on it with certainty; the CDR3 is given as TCRdb lists it. The chain joins TRBV7-9 to TRBJ2-2; the listed D gene, TRBD1, was not tested against the DNA. CDR1 is SEHNR, CDR2 FQNEAQ, per germline (reference sequence). The CDR3 sequence runs 15 residues, both termini included. CDR3 loop: CASSPDSRTPGSCFF.

In this sample, this clonotype turned up many times. The J gene is TRBJ2-2, the V gene TRBV7-9; D is undetermined. V was cut by 11 bases and J by 4 bases, with 11 bases left in between. Germline V lookup: CDR1 SEHNR, CDR2 FQNEAQ (reference sequence). There are 12 residues in the CDR3. CDR3 DNA sequence: TGTGCCCTCAAGTGGGGCACCGGGGAGCTGTTTTTT. Translation gives CALKWGTGELFF.

The V and J genes are TRBV20-1 and TRBJ2-3, with TRBD1 as a possible D gene (5 bases). V was cut by 6 bases and J by 2 bases, with 18 bases left in between. The CDR3 covers 15 residues. Germline values: CDR1 DFQATT, CDR2 SNEGSKA (reference sequence). The CDR3 spells CSATSRGRITDTQYF. The CDR3 DNA sequence: TGCAGTGCAACAAGTAGGGGCAGGATCACAGATACGCAGTATTTT.

This rearrangement joins TRBV25-1 to TRBJ1-2; possibly TRBD1 for D (6 bases). The CDR3 runs 13 residues. Germline V gives CDR1 MGHDK, CDR2 SYGVNS. This chain's CDR3 is CARVAGQNHGYTF. CDR3 DNA sequence: TGTGCTAGAGTCGCCGGACAGAACCATGGCTACACCTTC.

Comments on this clonotype: A much bigger clone sits one base away, suggesting this may be a read error. V is TRBV2 and J is TRBJ1-2, with 7 bases identical to TRBD1. J gave up 2 bases and V 6 bases, and 6 bases lay outside the gene matches. This CDR3 spans 14 amino acids. Germline V lookup: CDR1 SNHLY, CDR2 FYNNEI. CDR3 sequence: CASSLQGQNYGYTF. In DNA, the CDR3 is TGTGCCAGCAGCCTACAGGGGCAAAACTATGGCTACACCTTC.

This clonotype was detected many times. The chain uses TRBV6-1 and TRBJ2-5, with D possibly called TRBD1 or TRBD2 (5 bases each). V was pared by 0 bases and J by 5 bases, with 13 bases between. The length of the CDR3 is 15 residues. CDR1 MNHNS and CDR2 SASEGT come from the germline V gene. CDR3 nucleotide sequence: TGTGCCAGCAGTGAAGCGCTTGGGGGTGGGGAGACCCAGTACTTC. This translates into CASSEALGGGETQYF.

This rearrangement joins TRBV24-1 to TRBJ1-5, with a tentative D call TRBD1 (5 bases). The V and J ends lost 2 bases and 3 bases respectively, with 10 bases between them. Germline lookup yields CDR1 KGHDR and CDR2 SFDVKD. There are 15 residues in the CDR3. CDR3 protein: CATSDSSRDNQPQHF. CDR3 nucleotides: TGTGCCACCAGTGATTCGAGCAGGGACAATCAGCCCCAGCATTTT.

V and J are TRBV24-1 and TRBJ2-5; no reliable D call. The V end was cut by 4 bases, the J end by 0 bases, with 11 bases between. The germline V gene has CDR1 KGHDR and CDR2 SFDVKD. This CDR3 region has 15 residues. The DNA of the CDR3 is TGTGCCACCAGTGACCACCGATACCACCAAGAGACCCAGTACTTC. Residues: CATSDHRYHQETQYF.

This clonotype appeared many times. The chain joins TRBV12-3 or TRBV12-4 to TRBJ2-7; the D gene is possibly TRBD1 (6 bases). The V end lost 6 bases, the J end lost 4 bases, and 10 bases lay between the germline ends. The CDR3 contains 12 residues. Here the CDR3 DNA reads TGTGCCAGCAGGACAGGTTTTTACGAGCAGTACTTC. Residues: CASRTGFYEQYF.

This chain connects TRBV2 to TRBJ1-1; 7 bases are shared with TRBD1. J was trimmed by 4 bases and V by 5 bases; bases with no gene match: 13. The CDR3 length is 16 residues. The V gene's germline CDR1 is SNHLY and CDR2 FYNNEI. CDR3 nucleotide sequence: TGTGCCAGCAGTCCCGACAGGGTTCCTTTGGGCACTGAAGCTTTCTTT. Residues: CASSPDRVPLGTEAFF.

The chain has TRBV5-1 and TRBJ1-2; no reliable D call. V gave up 0 bases and J gave up 8 bases, with 11 bases separating them. The CDR3 extends over 13 amino acids. CDR1 and CDR2 (germline): SGHRS, YFSETQ. The CDR3 spells CASSLAVGMGYTF. The CDR3 DNA is TGCGCCAGCAGCTTGGCCGTCGGAATGGGCTACACCTTC. The full variable domain, completed using reference TRBV5-1 and TRBJ1-2, is KAGVTQTPRYLIKTRGQQVTLSCSPISGHRSVSWYQQTPGQGLQFLFEYFSETQRNKGNFPGRFSGRQFSNSRSEMNVSTLELGDSALYLCASSLAVGMGYTFGSGTRLTVV.

This clonotype was detected only a few times. J is TRBJ1-4 and V is TRBV3-1, with D perhaps TRBD1 (5 bases). CDR1 is LGHDT, CDR2 YNNKEL, per germline (reference sequence). The length of the CDR3 is 15 residues. Trimming left V 3 bases short and J 8 bases short, with 16 bases between. The CDR3 DNA sequence: TGTGCCAGCAGCCATGCTTTGCAGGGTCGGGAAAAACTGTTTTTT. Its protein is CASSHALQGREKLFF.

In DNA form, the CDR3 reads TGCAGTGCTAGACCTACAGGGTTCCAGCCCCAGCATTTT. It translates to CSARPTGFQPQHF. V usage is TRBV20-1 and J usage is TRBJ1-5, with D possibly being TRBD1 (6 bases). Trimming removed 2 bases from V and 7 bases from J, with 12 bases in between. Germline CDR1 is DFQATT and CDR2 is SNEGSKA (reference sequence). This CDR3 is 13 amino acids long.

A word on this clonotype: This could be a read error, since a much larger clone is one nucleotide away. The chain recombines TRBV5-1 with TRBJ2-2; no clear D. CDR3 length: 14 residues. Trimming cost V 7 bases and J 5 bases, with 15 bases left between them. Germline CDR1 SGHRS, CDR2 YFSETQ. The CDR3 DNA reads TGCGCCAGCGCCCCCGGGCCCCCAACCGGGGAGCTGTTTTTT. Translated, it gives CASAPGPPTGELFF.